This entry lists 7 T cell receptor beta chains sequenced from one sample in a study of beta chain features in type 1 diabetes. Sequenced material consisted of expressed TCRB transcripts (all of the isolated RNA was reverse transcribed). Data came from immunoSEQ multiplex PCR; TCRdb stores just in-frame clones and leaves some out. The table lists approximately 250,000 clones, 9% to 10% of them singletons. Sequencing used naive CD4+ T cells from blood. The receptors originated from a woman between 18 and 29 years old in good health.

The chain carries TRBV19 and TRBJ2-1, with TRBD1 matching over 7 bases. The CDR3 totals 13 residues. Germline trimming cut 6 bases from V and 6 bases from J; bases unmatched to any gene: 5. Germline V gives CDR1 LNHDA, CDR2 SQIVND (reference sequence). The CDR3 DNA reads TGTGCCAGTAGCAGGGGGATTGGCAATGAGCAGTTCTTC. This gives the protein CASSRGIGNEQFF.

The sample holds a few counts of this clone. V gene TRBV6-1 combines with J gene TRBJ1-2; D ambiguous. Germline CDR1 is MNHNS and CDR2 is SASEGT. V lost 1 base and J lost 4, with 19 bases in between. The CDR3 runs to 17 residues. The CDR3 bases are TGTGCCAGCAGTGAAGATCCCCTTTGGCGGCGGAGCTATGGCTACACCTTC. Protein: CASSEDPLWRRSYGYTF.

This clone was seen a few times. V is TRBV19 and J is TRBJ1-5; the D gene is possibly TRBD1 (6 bases). Germline CDR1 LNHDA, CDR2 SQIVND (reference sequence). The CDR3 covers 15 residues. With 8 bases removed from V and 6 bases from J, the gap between germline ends came to 20 bases. Written as DNA, the CDR3 is TGTGCCAGTGGTCACCGGGACACAGTCAGTCAGCCCCAGCATTTT. Translating gives CASGHRDTVSQPQHF.

V is TRBV18 and J is TRBJ1-2; possibly TRBD1 for D (6 bases). CDR1 is KGHSH, CDR2 LQKENI, per germline. The CDR3 has 12 residues. Trimming removed 3 bases from V and 6 bases from J, with 8 bases in between. The CDR3 region is CASSPNRDGYTF. CDR3 coding DNA: TGTGCCAGCTCACCGAACAGGGATGGCTACACCTTC.

This clone showed up just a few times. V and J are TRBV6-5 and TRBJ2-2; 13 positions agree with TRBD2. The CDR3 totals 14 residues. Germline CDR1 MNHEY, CDR2 SVGAGI. V trimming: 4 bases; J trimming: 8 bases; junction bases outside the gene matches: 1. The CDR3 DNA reads as TGTGCCAGCAGTTGGACTAGCGGGAGAGGGGAGCTGTTTTTT. This sequence encodes CASSWTSGRGELFF.

The J gene is TRBJ1-2, the V gene TRBV5-1; TRBD1 matches at 8 bases. The V gene end was trimmed by 4 bases and the J gene end by 4 bases; junction bases not matched to a gene: 9. The V gene's germline CDR1 is SGHRS and CDR2 YFSETQ. This CDR3 contains 15 residues. The DNA of the CDR3 is TGCGCCAGCAGCGCTGACAGGGGAAAAATCTATGGCTACACCTTC. It yields the protein CASSADRGKIYGYTF.

In its sample, this clone was seen a few times. The chain recombines TRBV19 with TRBJ1-1; the D gene is possibly TRBD1 (6 bases). The CDR3 consists of 13 residues. V shed 8 bases and J shed 11 bases, with 21 bases lying between them. CDR1 is LNHDA, CDR2 SQIVND, per germline (reference sequence). The CDR3: CASSARGGATAFF. CDR3 nucleotide sequence: TGTGCCAGTTCTGCGAGAGGGGGTGCGACGGCTTTCTTT.